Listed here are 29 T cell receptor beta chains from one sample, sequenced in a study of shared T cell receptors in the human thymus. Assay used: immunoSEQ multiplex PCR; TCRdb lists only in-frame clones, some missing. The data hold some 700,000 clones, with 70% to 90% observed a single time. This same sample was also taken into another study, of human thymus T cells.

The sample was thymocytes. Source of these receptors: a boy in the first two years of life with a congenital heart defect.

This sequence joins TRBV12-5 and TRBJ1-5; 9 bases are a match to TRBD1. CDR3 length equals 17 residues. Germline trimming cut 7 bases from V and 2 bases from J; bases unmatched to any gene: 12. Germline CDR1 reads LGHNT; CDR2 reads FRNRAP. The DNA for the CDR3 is TGTGCTAGTGATCTGGGACAGGGAATCGGTGGCAATCAGCCCCAGCATTTT. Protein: CASDLGQGIGGNQPQHF.

The CDR3 nucleotides read TGTGCCAGCAGTTTCTTTCGCCGGGACAAAAGAAACACCATATATTTT. It codes for CASSFFRRDKRNTIYF. The J gene is TRBJ1-3, the V gene TRBV28, with D perhaps TRBD1 (6 bases). CDR3 size: 16 residues. Germline V CDR1 and CDR2: MDHEN, SYDVKM. Trimming pared 3 bases from V and 5 bases from J, leaving 17 bases between.

The CDR3 DNA sequence: TGTGCCAGCAGCTCCTTTAGACAGAAGGGGTATGGCTACACCTTC. This codes for CASSSFRQKGYGYTF. The chain couples TRBV5-6 to TRBJ1-2; a possible D gene is TRBD1 (5 bases). Trimming took off 3 bases at V and 5 bases at J, with 17 bases between the two ends. Germline CDR1 and CDR2: SGHDT and YYEEEE. The CDR3 totals 15 residues.

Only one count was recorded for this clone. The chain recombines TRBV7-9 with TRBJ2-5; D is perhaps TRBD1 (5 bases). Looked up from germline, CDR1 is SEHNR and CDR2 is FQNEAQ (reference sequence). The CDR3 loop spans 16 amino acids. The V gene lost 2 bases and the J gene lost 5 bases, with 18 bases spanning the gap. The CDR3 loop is CASSLPQQVPEETQYF. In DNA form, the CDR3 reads TGTGCCAGCAGCTTACCTCAACAGGTCCCTGAGGAGACCCAGTACTTC.

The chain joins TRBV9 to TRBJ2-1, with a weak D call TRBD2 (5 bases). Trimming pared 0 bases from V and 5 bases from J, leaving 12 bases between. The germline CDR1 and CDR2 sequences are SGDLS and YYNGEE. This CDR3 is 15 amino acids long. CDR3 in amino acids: CASSVAPAGDNEQFF. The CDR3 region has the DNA TGTGCCAGCAGCGTAGCCCCGGCCGGGGACAATGAGCAGTTCTTC.

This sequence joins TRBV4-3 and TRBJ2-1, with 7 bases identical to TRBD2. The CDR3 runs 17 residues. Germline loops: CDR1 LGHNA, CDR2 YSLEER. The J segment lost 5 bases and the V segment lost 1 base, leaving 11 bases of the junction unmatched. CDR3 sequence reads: CASSQARSSGLNNEQFF. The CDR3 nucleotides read TGCGCCAGCAGCCAAGCACGTTCCTCGGGACTAAACAATGAGCAGTTCTTC.

The CDR3 loop reads CASSQGRTLNEQFF. In DNA form, the CDR3 reads TGCGCCAGCAGCCAAGGAAGGACTCTCAATGAGCAGTTCTTC. The rearrangement links TRBV4-3 to TRBJ2-1; D might be TRBD2 (5 bases). Germline CDR1 LGHNA, CDR2 YSLEER. This CDR3 comprises 14 residues. With 1 base removed from V and 6 bases from J, the gap between germline ends came to 10 bases.

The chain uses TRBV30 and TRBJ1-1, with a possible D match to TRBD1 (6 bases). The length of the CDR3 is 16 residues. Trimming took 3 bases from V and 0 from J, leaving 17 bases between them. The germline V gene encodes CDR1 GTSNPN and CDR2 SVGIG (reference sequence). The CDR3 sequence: CAWSASPGHLNTEAFF. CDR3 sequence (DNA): TGTGCCTGGAGCGCAAGCCCGGGACACTTGAACACTGAAGCTTTCTTT.

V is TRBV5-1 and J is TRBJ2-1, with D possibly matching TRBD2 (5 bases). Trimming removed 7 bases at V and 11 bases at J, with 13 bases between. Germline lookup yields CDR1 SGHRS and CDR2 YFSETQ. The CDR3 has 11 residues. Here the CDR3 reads CASGKLGQQFF. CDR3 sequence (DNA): TGCGCCAGCGGAAAACTAGGCCAGCAGTTCTTC.

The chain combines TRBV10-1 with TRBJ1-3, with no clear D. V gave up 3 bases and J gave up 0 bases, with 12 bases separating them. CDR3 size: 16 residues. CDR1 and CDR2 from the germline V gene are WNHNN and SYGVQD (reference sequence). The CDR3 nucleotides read TGCGCCAGCAGTGAAGAAGGCAGACTCTCTGGAAACACCATATATTTT. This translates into CASSEEGRLSGNTIYF.

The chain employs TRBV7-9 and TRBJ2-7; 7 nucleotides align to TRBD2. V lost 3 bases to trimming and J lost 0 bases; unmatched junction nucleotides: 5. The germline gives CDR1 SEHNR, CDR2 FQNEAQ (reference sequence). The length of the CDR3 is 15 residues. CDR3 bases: TGTGCCAGCAGCTTGATTGGCGGGAGCTCCTACGAGCAGTACTTC. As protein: CASSLIGGSSYEQYF. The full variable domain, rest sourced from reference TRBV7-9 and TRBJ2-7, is DTGVSQNPRHKITKRGQNVTFRCDPISEHNRLYWYRQTLGQGPEFLTYFQNEAQLEKSRLLSDRFSAERPKGSFSTLEIQRTEQGDSAMYLCASSLIGGSSYEQYFGPGTRLTVT.

This chain's CDR3 is CSVEPGGGGDGYTF. Written as DNA, the CDR3 is TGCAGCGTCGAACCTGGGGGCGGTGGGGATGGCTACACCTTC. V and J are TRBV29-1 and TRBJ1-2, with D tentatively TRBD1 (6 bases). Germline V CDR1 and CDR2: SQVTM, ANQGSEA. This CDR3 region has 14 residues. The germline V and J ends were trimmed by 6 bases and 6 bases, with 20 bases remaining between them.

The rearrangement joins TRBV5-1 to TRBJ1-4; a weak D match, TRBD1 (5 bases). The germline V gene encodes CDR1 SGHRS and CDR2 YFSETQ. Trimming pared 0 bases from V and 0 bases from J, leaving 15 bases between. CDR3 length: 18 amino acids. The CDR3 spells CASSLGSRAGATNEKLFF. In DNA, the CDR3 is TGCGCCAGCAGCTTGGGGAGCAGGGCTGGAGCAACTAATGAAAAACTGTTTTTT.

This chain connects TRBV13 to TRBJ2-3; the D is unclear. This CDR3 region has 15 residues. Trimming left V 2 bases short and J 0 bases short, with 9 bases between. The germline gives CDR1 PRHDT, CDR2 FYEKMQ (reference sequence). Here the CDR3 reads CASSLRLSSTDTQYF. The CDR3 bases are TGTGCCAGCAGCTTACGACTGTCTAGCACAGATACGCAGTATTTT.

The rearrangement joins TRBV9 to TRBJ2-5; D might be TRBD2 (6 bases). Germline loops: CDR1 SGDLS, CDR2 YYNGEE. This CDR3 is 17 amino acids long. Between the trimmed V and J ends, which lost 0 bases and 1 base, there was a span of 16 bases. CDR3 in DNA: TGTGCCAGCAGCGTAGAGGGCCCAGGAGGGCTCCAAGAGACCCAGTACTTC. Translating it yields CASSVEGPGGLQETQYF. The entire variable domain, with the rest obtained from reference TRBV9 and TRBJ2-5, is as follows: DSGVTQTPKHLITATGQRVTLRCSPRSGDLSVYWYQQSLDQGLQFLIQYYNGEERAKGNILERFSAQQFPDLHSELNLSSLELGDSALYFCASSVEGPGGLQETQYFGPGTRLLVL.

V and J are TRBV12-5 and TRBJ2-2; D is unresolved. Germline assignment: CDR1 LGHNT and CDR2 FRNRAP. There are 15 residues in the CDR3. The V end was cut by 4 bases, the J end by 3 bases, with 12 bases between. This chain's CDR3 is CASGYSLPDTGELFF. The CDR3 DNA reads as TGTGCTAGTGGTTACAGCCTCCCTGACACCGGGGAGCTGTTTTTT.

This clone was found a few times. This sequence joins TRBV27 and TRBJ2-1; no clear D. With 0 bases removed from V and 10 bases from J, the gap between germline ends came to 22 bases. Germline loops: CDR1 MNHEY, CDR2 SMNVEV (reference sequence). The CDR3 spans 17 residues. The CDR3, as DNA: TGTGCCAGCAGTTTATCTGACCCCGACGTGGCCGACGGGGAGCAGTTCTTC. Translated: CASSLSDPDVADGEQFF.

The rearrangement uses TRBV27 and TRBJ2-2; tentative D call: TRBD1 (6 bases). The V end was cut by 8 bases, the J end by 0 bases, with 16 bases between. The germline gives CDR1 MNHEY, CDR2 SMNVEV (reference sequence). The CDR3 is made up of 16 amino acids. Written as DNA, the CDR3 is TGTGCCAGCGGCCTCCCACAGGGCGCGAACACCGGGGAGCTGTTTTTT. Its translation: CASGLPQGANTGELFF.

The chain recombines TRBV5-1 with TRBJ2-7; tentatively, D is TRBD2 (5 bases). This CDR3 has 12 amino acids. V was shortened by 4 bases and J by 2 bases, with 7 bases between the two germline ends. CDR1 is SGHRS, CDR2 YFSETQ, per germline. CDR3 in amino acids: CASSPGTYEQYF. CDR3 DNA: TGCGCCAGCAGCCCGGGAACCTACGAGCAGTACTTC.

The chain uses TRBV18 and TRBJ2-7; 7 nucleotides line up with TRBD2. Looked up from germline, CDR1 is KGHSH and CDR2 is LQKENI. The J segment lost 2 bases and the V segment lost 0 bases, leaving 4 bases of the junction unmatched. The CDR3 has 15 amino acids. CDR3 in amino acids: CASSPPGGPPYEQYF. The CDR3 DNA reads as TGTGCCAGCTCACCACCGGGAGGGCCTCCCTACGAGCAGTACTTC.

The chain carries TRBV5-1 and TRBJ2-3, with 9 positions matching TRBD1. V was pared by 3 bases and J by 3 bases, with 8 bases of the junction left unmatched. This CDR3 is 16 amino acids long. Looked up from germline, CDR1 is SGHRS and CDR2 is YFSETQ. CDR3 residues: CASSSTGGVRTDTQYF. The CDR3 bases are TGCGCCAGCAGCTCCACAGGGGGCGTCAGGACAGATACGCAGTATTTT.

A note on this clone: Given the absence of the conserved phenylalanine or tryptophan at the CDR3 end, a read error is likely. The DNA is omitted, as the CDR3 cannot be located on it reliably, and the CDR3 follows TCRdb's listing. The CDR3 protein is CASSHRWGSAG. The chain links TRBV7-7 to TRBJ2-7; TRBD1 is the table's D call and was not checked against the DNA. The CDR3 sequence runs 11 residues, both termini included. CDR1 SSHAT and CDR2 FNYEAQ come from the germline V gene (reference sequence).

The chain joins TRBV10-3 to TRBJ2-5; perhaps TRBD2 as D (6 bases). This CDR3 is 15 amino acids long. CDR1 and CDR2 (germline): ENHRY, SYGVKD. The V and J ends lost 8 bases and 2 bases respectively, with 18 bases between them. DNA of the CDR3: TGTGCCATCGGGGGAGTGGGCCGGGAGCAAGAGACCCAGTACTTC. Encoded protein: CAIGGVGREQETQYF.

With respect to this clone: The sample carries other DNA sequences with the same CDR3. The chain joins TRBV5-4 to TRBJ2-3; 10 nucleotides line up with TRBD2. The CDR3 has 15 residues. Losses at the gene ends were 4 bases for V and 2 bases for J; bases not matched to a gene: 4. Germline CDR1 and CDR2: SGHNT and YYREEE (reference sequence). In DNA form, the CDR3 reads TGTGCCAGCAGCCCCGGACTAGCGGACACAGATACGCAGTATTTT. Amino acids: CASSPGLADTDTQYF. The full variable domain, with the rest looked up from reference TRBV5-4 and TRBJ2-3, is ETGVTQSPTHLIKTRGQQVTLRCSSQSGHNTVSWYQQALGQGPQFIFQYYREEENGRGNFPPRFSGLQFPNYSSELNVNALELDDSALYLCASSPGLADTDTQYFGPGTRLTVL.

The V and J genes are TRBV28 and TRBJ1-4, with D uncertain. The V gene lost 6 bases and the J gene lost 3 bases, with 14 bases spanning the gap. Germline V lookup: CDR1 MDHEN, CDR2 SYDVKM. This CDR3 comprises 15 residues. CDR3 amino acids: CASRTRWRPNEKLFF. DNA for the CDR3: TGTGCCAGCAGAACCCGGTGGAGACCTAATGAAAAACTGTTTTTT.

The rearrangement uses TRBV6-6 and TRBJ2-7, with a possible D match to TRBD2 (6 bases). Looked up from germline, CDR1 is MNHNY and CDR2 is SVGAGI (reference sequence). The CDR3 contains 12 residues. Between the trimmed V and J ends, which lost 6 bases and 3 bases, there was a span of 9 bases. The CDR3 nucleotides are TGTGCCAGCAGCCAGGACTACTACGAGCAGTACTTC. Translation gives CASSQDYYEQYF.

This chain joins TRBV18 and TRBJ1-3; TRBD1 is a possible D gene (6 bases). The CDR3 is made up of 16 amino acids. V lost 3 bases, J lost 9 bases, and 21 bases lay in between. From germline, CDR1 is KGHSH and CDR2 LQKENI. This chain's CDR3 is CASSPLLDSRGGTIYF. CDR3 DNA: TGTGCCAGCTCACCTCTTCTGGACAGCCGCGGCGGCACCATATATTTT.

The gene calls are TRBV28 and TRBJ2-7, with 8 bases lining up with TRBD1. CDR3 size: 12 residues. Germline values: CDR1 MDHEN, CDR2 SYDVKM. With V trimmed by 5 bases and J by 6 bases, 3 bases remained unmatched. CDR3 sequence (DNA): TGTGCCAGCAGTGAGACAGGGGTCGAGCAGTACTTC. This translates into CASSETGVEQYF.

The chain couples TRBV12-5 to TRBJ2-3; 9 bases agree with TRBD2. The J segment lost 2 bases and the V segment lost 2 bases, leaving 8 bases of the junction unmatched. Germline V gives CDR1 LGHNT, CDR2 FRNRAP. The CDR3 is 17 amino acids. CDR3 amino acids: CASGLSRLAELTDTQYF. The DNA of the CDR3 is TGTGCTAGTGGTTTGTCTAGACTAGCGGAACTCACAGATACGCAGTATTTT.